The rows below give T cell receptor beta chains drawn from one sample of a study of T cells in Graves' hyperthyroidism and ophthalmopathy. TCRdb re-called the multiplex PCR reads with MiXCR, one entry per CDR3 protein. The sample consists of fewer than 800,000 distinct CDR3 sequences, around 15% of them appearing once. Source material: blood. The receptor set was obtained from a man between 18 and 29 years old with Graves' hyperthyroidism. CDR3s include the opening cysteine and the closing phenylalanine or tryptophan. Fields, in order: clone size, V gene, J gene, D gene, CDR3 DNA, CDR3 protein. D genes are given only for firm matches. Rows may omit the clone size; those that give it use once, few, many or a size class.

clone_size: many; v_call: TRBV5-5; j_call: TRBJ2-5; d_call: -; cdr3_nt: TGTGCCAGCAGCTTGGAATGGTCTAAAGAGACCCAGTACTTC; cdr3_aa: CASSLEWSKETQYF
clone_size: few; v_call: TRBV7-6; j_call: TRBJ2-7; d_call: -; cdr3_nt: TGTGCCAGCAGCTTAGCGCTGGGTGGGAAATACGAGCAGTACTTC; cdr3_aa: CASSLALGGKYEQYF
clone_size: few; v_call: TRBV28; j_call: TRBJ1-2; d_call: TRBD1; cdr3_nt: TGTGCCAGCGCCTACAGGGGGCATGGCTACACCTTC; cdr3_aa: CASAYRGHGYTF
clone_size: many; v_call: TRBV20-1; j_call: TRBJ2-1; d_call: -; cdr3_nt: TGCAGTGCTAGAAATCGGGAGACCTACAATGAGCAGTTCTTC; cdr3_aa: CSARNRETYNEQFF
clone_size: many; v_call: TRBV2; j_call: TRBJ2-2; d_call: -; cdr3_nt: TGTGCCAGCAGTGAAGAGGGCGCGAACACCGGGGAGCTGTTTTTT; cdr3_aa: CASSEEGANTGELFF
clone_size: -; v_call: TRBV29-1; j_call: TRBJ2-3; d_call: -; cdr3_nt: TGCAGCGTTGAGGACAGAGCCACAGATACGCAGTATTTT; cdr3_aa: CSVEDRATDTQYF
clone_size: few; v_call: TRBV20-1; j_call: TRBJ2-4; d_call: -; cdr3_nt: TGCAGCTCGGGGGGCCAAAACATTCAGTACTTC; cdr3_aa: CSSGGQNIQYF
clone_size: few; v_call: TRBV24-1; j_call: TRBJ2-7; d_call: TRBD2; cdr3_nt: TGTGCCACCAGTGATTTAAACAGCGGGGGAGTGGACGAGCAGTACTTC; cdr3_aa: CATSDLNSGGVDEQYF
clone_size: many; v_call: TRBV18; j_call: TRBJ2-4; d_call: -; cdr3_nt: TGTGCCAGCTCACCAGCAGGGACGGCCCATAACATTCAGTACTTC; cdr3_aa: CASSPAGTAHNIQYF
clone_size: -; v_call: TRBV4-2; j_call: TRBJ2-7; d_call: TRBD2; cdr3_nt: TGTGCCAGCAGCCAGGAACCTAGCGGGGGAAGCTCCTACGAGCAGTACTTC; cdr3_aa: CASSQEPSGGSSYEQYF
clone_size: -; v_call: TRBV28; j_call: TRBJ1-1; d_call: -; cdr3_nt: TGTGCCAGCAGCATAAGGGGGGACACTGAAGCTTTCTTT; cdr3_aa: CASSIRGDTEAFF
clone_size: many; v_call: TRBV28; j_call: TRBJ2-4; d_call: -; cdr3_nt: TGTGCCAGCAGCTCAAGCGAACTAGCCAAAAACATTCAGTACTTC; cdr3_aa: CASSSSELAKNIQYF
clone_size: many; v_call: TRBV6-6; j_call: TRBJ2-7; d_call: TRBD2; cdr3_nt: TGTGCCAGCAGTTACTCGGCGGGAGCGGCGTACGAGCAGTACTTC; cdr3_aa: CASSYSAGAAYEQYF
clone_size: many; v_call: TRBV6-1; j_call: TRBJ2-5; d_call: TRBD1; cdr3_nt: TGTGCCAGCAGTTCCCTCCGGGACCGGGACAGGGGGGGTGAGACCCAGTACTTC; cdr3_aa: CASSSLRDRDRGGETQYF
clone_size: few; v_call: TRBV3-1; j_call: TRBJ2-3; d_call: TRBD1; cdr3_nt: TGTGCCAGCAGCCAAGGCGGACAGGGGGGCAGCAGCACAGATACGCAGTATTTT; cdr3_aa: CASSQGGQGGSSTDTQYF
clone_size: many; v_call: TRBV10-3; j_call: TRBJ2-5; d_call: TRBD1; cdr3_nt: TGTGCCATCAGTTCACCAGACAGGGGCGACGTGGAGACCCAGTACTTC; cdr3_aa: CAISSPDRGDVETQYF
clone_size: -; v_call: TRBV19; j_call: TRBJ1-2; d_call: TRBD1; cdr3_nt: TGTGCCAGTAGTAGGAACCACCAGGGGGCGGGGGGCTACACCTTC; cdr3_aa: CASSRNHQGAGGYTF